The T cell receptor beta chain described here comes from a study of blood T cell repertoires in COVID-19. After removal of 2 bases from V and 3 bases from J, the junction contained 8 bases not matched to a gene. The length of the CDR3 is 16 residues. Germline CDR1 LGHDT, CDR2 YNNKEL (reference sequence). Generated by immunoSEQ multiplex PCR, the TCRdb table keeps only in-frame clones and is missing some. The sample contains fewer than 650,000 clones, 85% to 90% of which appear only once. Sequencing was done on a sample of peripheral blood. The origin of this receptor is a woman aged 45-59 years with COVID-19, enrolled during active disease. The J gene is TRBJ2-3, the V gene TRBV3-1 (or the pseudogene TRBV3-2); TRBD1 agrees at 7 bases. In nucleotides, the CDR3 is TGTGCCAGCAGCCAATCCAGACAGGGTAATACAGATACGCAGTATTTT. As protein: CASSQSRQGNTDTQYF.